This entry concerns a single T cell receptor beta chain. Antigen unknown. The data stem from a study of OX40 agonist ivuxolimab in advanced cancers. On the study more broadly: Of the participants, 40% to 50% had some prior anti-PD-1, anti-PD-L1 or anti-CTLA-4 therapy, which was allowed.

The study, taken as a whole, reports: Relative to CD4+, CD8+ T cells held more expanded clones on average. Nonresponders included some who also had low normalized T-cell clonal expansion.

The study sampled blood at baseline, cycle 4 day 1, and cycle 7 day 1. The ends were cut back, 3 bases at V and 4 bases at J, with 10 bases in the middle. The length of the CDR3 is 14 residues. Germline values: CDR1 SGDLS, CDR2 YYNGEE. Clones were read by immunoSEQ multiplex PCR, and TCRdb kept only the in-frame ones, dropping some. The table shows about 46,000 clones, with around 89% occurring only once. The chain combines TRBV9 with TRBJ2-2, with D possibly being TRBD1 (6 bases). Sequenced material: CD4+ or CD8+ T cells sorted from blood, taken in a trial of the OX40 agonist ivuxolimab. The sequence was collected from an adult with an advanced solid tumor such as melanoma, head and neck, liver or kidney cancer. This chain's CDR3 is CASSGTDGTGELFF. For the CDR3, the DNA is TGTGCCAGCAGCGGGACAGACGGCACCGGGGAGCTGTTTTTT.